Listed below are T cell receptor beta chains from one sample, sequenced in a study of immune heterogeneity within non-small cell lung tumors. TCRdb itself ran the multiplex PCR reads through MiXCR, one entry per CDR3 protein. The data show approximately 31,000 distinct CDR3 sequences, around 28% seen once. The sample taken for sequencing was lung tumor tissue. Receptors originate from a man in his forties with non-small cell lung cancer. Both conserved end residues are part of each CDR3. The D gene is left open where the match is weak. Size values are once, few and many counts, or a class for expanded clones, and some rows have none.

clone_size	j_call	v_call	d_call	cdr3_nt	cdr3_aa
many	TRBJ1-1	TRBV4-1	.	TGCGCCAGCAGCCAAGAAGGAGCAGGGAGACAGACTGAAGCTTTCTTT	CASSQEGAGRQTEAFF
few	TRBJ1-1	TRBV5-1	TRBD1	TGCGCCAGCAGCTTGGGGGGGACAGGGAACACTGAAGCTTTCTTT	CASSLGGTGNTEAFF
few	TRBJ1-1	TRBV6-1	.	TGTGCCAGCGATCGGGGAAACATGAACACTGAAGCTTTCTTT	CASDRGNMNTEAFF
.	TRBJ2-1	TRBV5-5	.	TGTGCCAGCAGCTGGGGGCCTGGCAATGAGCAGTTCTTC	CASSWGPGNEQFF
many	TRBJ2-7	TRBV27	TRBD1	TGTGCCAGCAGTCCAAGGACAGGGGCAAACGAGCAGTACTTC	CASSPRTGANEQYF
.	TRBJ1-1	TRBV7-2	.	TGTGCCAGCAGCCAGTTATTGGGAGGGAGGAACACTGAAGCTTTCTTT	CASSQLLGGRNTEAFF
.	TRBJ1-1	TRBV9	TRBD1	TGTGCCAGCAGCGTAGGGACAGGGGGCTGGACTGAAGCTTTCTTT	CASSVGTGGWTEAFF
few	TRBJ2-2	TRBV20-1	TRBD2	TGCAGTGCTAGAGATCCCGGACTAGCGAAAACCGGGGAGCTGTTTTTT	CSARDPGLAKTGELFF
many	TRBJ1-2	TRBV24-1	.	TGTGCCACCAGTGAAGGAAACGGTAACTATGGCTACACCTTC	CATSEGNGNYGYTF
few	TRBJ2-6	TRBV6-1	TRBD1	TGTGCCAGCAGGGGACAGGTTTCGACTGGGGCCAACGTCCTGACTTTC	CASRGQVSTGANVLTF
few	TRBJ2-1	TRBV6-1	TRBD1	TGTGCCAGCAGTTATCAAGGGGGCGCGGTTGAGCAGTTCTTC	CASSYQGGAVEQFF
few	TRBJ2-1	TRBV30	.	TGTGCCTGGAGCGTGTACAATGAGCAGTTCTTC	CAWSVYNEQFF
.	TRBJ2-6	TRBV6-1	.	TGTGCCAGCAGCCCCTGGGTGGCTTTCCTGTCTGGGGCCAACGTCCTGACTTTC	CASSPWVAFLSGANVLTF
many	TRBJ1-3	TRBV30	.	TGTGCCTGGGACTTGGGTTCTGGAAACACCATATATTTT	CAWDLGSGNTIYF
few	TRBJ1-5	TRBV5-8	.	TGTGCCAGCAGCCCACAGGGCCCGGGACAGCCCCAGCATTTT	CASSPQGPGQPQHF
medium-sized	TRBJ2-1	TRBV20-1	.	TGCAGTGCTAGAGTGGAGACTGAGCAGTTCTTC	CSARVETEQFF
many	TRBJ2-3	TRBV5-1	.	TGCGCCAGCAGCGTGGGCCACAGGGAAGGGACAGATACGCAGTATTTT	CASSVGHREGTDTQYF
few	TRBJ1-1	TRBV6-1	.	TGTGCCAGCACACAAAGGGTTTCAACTGAAGCTTTCTTT	CASTQRVSTEAFF
few	TRBJ1-1	TRBV12-3/TRBV12-4	.	TGTGCCAGCAGTTTGAAGGGCCGGTTCACTGAAGCTTTCTTT	CASSLKGRFTEAFF
many	TRBJ2-7	TRBV7-9	.	TGTGCCAGCAGCTCGGACCGATCTATATCCTACGAGCAGTACTTC	CASSSDRSISYEQYF
.	TRBJ1-1	TRBV25-1	.	TGTGCCAGCACCCTCGGGGGGGGCTTTACTGAAGCTTTCTTT	CASTLGGGFTEAFF
many	TRBJ2-7	TRBV6-2/TRBV6-3	.	TGTGCCAGCAGCCCGGGACACCTCTTGGACGAGCAGTACTTC	CASSPGHLLDEQYF
many	TRBJ2-7	TRBV24-1	TRBD1	TGTGCCACCCGACAGGGGGCGTTTTACGAGCAGTACTTC	CATRQGAFYEQYF
few	TRBJ2-2	TRBV12-3/TRBV12-4	.	TGTGCCAGCAGTTTGCGAGTCACCCCAGGTGGGACGGCGAACACCGGGGAGCTGTTTTTT	CASSLRVTPGGTANTGELFF
.	TRBJ2-1	TRBV9	.	TGTGCCAGCAGCGTAGCAATAGCGGACTCCTACAATGAGCAGTTCTTC	CASSVAIADSYNEQFF
medium-sized	TRBJ2-7	TRBV3-1	.	TGTGCCAGCAGCCTTAAACAGGTCCCTACCTACGAGCAGTACTTC	CASSLKQVPTYEQYF
.	TRBJ1-5	TRBV10-3	.	TGTGCCATCAGTGTAAGCAATCAGCCCCAGCATTTT	CAISVSNQPQHF
.	TRBJ1-5	TRBV7-9	.	TGTGCCAGCAGCCTAGGATCAGGGAGGAATCAGCCCCAGCATTTT	CASSLGSGRNQPQHF
few	TRBJ2-5	TRBV12-3/TRBV12-4	.	TGTGCCAGTAGGGGAAGTAGCCGAACCGAGACCCAGTACTTC	CASRGSSRTETQYF
many	TRBJ2-7	TRBV20-1	.	TGCAGTGCTAGAAGGGACGCAATCTACGAGCAGTACTTC	CSARRDAIYEQYF
few	TRBJ2-3	TRBV7-9	.	TGTGCCAGCAGCCCCCTAGGTAGCGGAGGTAGCACAGATACGCAGTATTTT	CASSPLGSGGSTDTQYF
many	TRBJ1-5	TRBV12-3/TRBV12-4	.	TGTGCCAGCAGTTTAGCAGGCAGGGATCAGCCCCAGCATTTT	CASSLAGRDQPQHF
.	TRBJ2-7	TRBV2	TRBD2	TGTGCCCGCAGTCCTGGACTAGCGGGAGGCTACGCGCAGTACTTC	CARSPGLAGGYAQYF
.	TRBJ2-7	TRBV7-9	.	TGTGCCTCATGGGAAGAGGGCGAGCAGTACTTC	CASWEEGEQYF
.	TRBJ2-1	TRBV3-1	TRBD2	TGTGCCAGCAGCCCCCCGGGACTAGGCACCTACAATGAGCATTTCTTC	CASSPPGLGTYNEHFF
few	TRBJ2-1	TRBV7-3	.	TGTGCCAGCAGCCCCCCGGGGAGAGTCGAGCAGTTCTTC	CASSPPGRVEQFF
many	TRBJ1-4	TRBV9	.	TGTGCCAGCAGCTTCCAGGGTCGGGCTAATGAAAAACTGTTTTTT	CASSFQGRANEKLFF
.	TRBJ2-5	TRBV12-3/TRBV12-4	.	TGTGCCAGCAATGCGGAGGGGGTGACCCAGTACTTC	CASNAEGVTQYF
many	TRBJ1-2	TRBV12-5	.	TGTGCTAGTGGTTTGGGTGGCATAAACTATGGCTACACCTTC	CASGLGGINYGYTF
many	TRBJ2-1	TRBV24-1	TRBD1	TGTGCCACCAGTGAATCCGGGACAGGGAGGAATGGCAATGAGCAGTTCTTC	CATSESGTGRNGNEQFF
once	TRBJ1-4	TRBV7-8	TRBD1	TGTGCCATCAGCTCGCCAGGGGGTGAAAAACTGTTTTTT	CAISSPGGEKLFF
few	TRBJ2-3	TRBV6-1	.	TGTGCCAGCAGTGAGTTCGGGACCCCTGCGGATACGCAGTATTTT	CASSEFGTPADTQYF
many	TRBJ1-5	TRBV6-1	.	TGTGCCAGCAGTACTGACGGATACAATCAGCCCCAGCATTTT	CASSTDGYNQPQHF
.	TRBJ2-2	TRBV2	.	TGTACCAGCAGTGTACAGGGACTATCGAACACCGGGGAGCTGTTTTTT	CTSSVQGLSNTGELFF
many	TRBJ2-5	TRBV20-1	.	TGCAGTGCTAGAACGGGGCAAACGTACCAAGAGACCCAGTACTTC	CSARTGQTYQETQYF
.	TRBJ2-5	TRBV7-2	.	TGTGCCAGCAGCCTCCAAGACACCCAGTACTTC	CASSLQDTQYF
many	TRBJ2-5	TRBV15	TRBD1	TGTGCCACCAGCATGGGACAGAACCAAGAGACCCAGTACTTC	CATSMGQNQETQYF
.	TRBJ1-1	TRBV14	.	TGTGCCAGCAGCCAAGATTTCCGGGGAAATGAAGCTTTCTTT	CASSQDFRGNEAFF
few	TRBJ2-3	TRBV28	TRBD2	TGTGCCAGCAGGCGCCCTAGCGGCAGCACAGATACGCAGTATTTT	CASRRPSGSTDTQYF
once	TRBJ2-5	TRBV20-1	TRBD2	TGCAGTGCTAGAGGCGCTAGCGGGAGGGTTCAGACCCAGTACTTC	CSARGASGRVQTQYF
once	TRBJ2-7	TRBV6-2/TRBV6-3	.	TGTGCCAGCAGCGACCCTCCGACACCTACCTACGCGCAGTACTTC	CASSDPPTPTYAQYF